Below are 4 T cell receptor beta chains sequenced from a single sample in a study of CD8+ T cells in alopecia areata. Sequencing used cDNA as its template, made by extracting RNA and reverse transcribing it. Using immunoSEQ multiplex PCR, the repertoire was profiled, and TCRdb retains in-frame clones only, with some absent. This sample carries 200,000 or so clones, approximately 52% of them seen once, and the ten largest clones take less than 0.6%. Material: CD4+ T cells sorted from blood, obtained at week 0. The receptor set was obtained from a human donor with alopecia areata.

The chain joins TRBV20-1 to TRBJ2-5, with no clear D. The germline CDR1 and CDR2 sequences are DFQATT and SNEGSKA (reference sequence). CDR3 length equals 11 residues. V dropped 1 base and J dropped 3 bases, with 3 bases sitting between them. The CDR3 DNA reads as TGCAGTGCTAGAGTGGAAGAGACCCAGTACTTC. Amino acids: CSARVEETQYF.

This clone showed up just once. The rearrangement joins TRBV5-4 to TRBJ2-3; possibly TRBD1 for D (5 bases). The CDR3 loop spans 15 amino acids. The germline gives CDR1 SGHNT, CDR2 YYREEE (reference sequence). The germline V and J ends were trimmed by 0 bases and 6 bases, with 14 bases remaining between them. The CDR3 coding sequence is TGTGCCAGCAGCTTGGCGAGGACAACTGTTGATACGCAGTATTTT. Amino acids: CASSLARTTVDTQYF.

This clone has more than one count but fewer than ten. Other DNA sequences within the sample encode an identical CDR3. The chain is built from TRBV7-9 and TRBJ2-7; D is unclear. The CDR3 has 12 residues. Trimming shortened V by 1 base and J by 2 bases, and 3 bases separated the two germline ends. CDR1 SEHNR and CDR2 FQNEAQ come from the germline V gene (reference sequence). The CDR3 bases are TGTGCCAGCAGCTTAGACACCTACGAGCAGTACTTC. It specifies CASSLDTYEQYF.

V usage is TRBV7-9 and J usage is TRBJ1-2, with D unresolved. The V end lost 5 bases, the J end lost 1 base, and 20 bases lay between the germline ends. Germline-derived CDR1 and CDR2 are SEHNR and FQNEAQ (reference sequence). The CDR3 has 17 amino acids. Here the CDR3 reads CASSQFGRKTNNYGYTF. DNA of the CDR3: TGTGCCAGCAGCCAGTTTGGACGGAAGACCAATAACTATGGCTACACCTTC.